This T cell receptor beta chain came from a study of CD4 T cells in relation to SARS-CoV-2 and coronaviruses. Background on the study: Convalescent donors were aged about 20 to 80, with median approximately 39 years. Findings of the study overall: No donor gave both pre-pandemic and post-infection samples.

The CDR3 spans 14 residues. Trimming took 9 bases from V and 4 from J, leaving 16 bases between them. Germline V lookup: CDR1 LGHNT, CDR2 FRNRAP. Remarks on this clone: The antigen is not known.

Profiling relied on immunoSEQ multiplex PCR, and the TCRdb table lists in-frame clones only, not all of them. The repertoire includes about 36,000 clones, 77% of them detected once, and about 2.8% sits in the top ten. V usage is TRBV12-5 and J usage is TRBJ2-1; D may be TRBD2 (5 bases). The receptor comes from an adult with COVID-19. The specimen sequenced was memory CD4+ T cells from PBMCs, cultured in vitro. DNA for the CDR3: TGTGCTAGGGATCGGGAAAGGATATACAATGAGCAGTTCTTC. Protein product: CARDRERIYNEQFF. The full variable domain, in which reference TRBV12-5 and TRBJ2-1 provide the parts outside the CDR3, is DARVTQTPRHKVTEMGQEVTMRCQPILGHNTVFWYRQTMMQGLELLAYFRNRAPLDDSGMPKDRFSAEMPDATLATLKIQPSEPRDSAVYFCARDRERIYNEQFFGPGTRLTVL.